The TCR beta chain under discussion was sequenced for a study of T cell repertoires in cytomegalovirus infection. This clonotype was seen once. What it binds is not known. TCRdb fed the reads into MiXCR, producing one record per CDR3 protein. The table lists approximately 500,000 distinct CDR3 sequences, 33% of them singletons. Looked up from germline, CDR1 is DFQATT and CDR2 is SNEGSKA (reference sequence). The ends were cut back, 1 base at V and 2 bases at J, with 12 bases in the middle. This CDR3 spans 14 amino acids. This TCR came from a human donor in good health (CMV status not recorded). Some clones in this sample may be carry-over from other donors' samples. The chain recombines TRBV20-1 with TRBJ2-7; D is uncertain. The material sequenced was cultured PBMCs, taken from culture after CMV antigen stimulation. In nucleotides, the CDR3 is TGCAGTGCTAGAGCCCGAGGCGACGCCTACGAGCAGTACGTC. This sequence encodes CSARARGDAYEQYV.